Listed below are T cell receptor beta chains from one sample, sequenced in a study of blood T cell repertoires in COVID-19. Method: immunoSEQ multiplex PCR; TCRdb's copy keeps in-frame clones and lacks some. The sample has under 130,000 clones, roughly nine tenths seen once. The specimen was peripheral blood. Receptor source: a human donor in a cohort sampled during active COVID-19. CDR3s include the opening cysteine and the closing phenylalanine or tryptophan. D genes are given only for firm matches. The listing skips clone size in some rows; elsewhere it reads once, few, many or a size class.

size,V,J,D,DNA,CDR3
-,TRBV3-1/TRBV3-2,TRBJ2-1,-,TGTGCCAGCAGCCAAGCGGGCAATGAGCAGTTCTTC,CASSQAGNEQFF
once,TRBV10-3,TRBJ1-1,-,TGTGCCATCAGTGTATCAGGGAACACTGAAGCTTTCTTT,CAISVSGNTEAFF
-,TRBV4-1,TRBJ2-1,-,TGCGCCAGCAGACAGGGACTTTTATGGGGGGGCAATGAGCAGTTCTTC,CASRQGLLWGGNEQFF
once,TRBV28,TRBJ1-4,TRBD1,TGTGCCAGCAGTTTTCCCGGGACAGGGGTCGGGGAACTGTTTTTT,CASSFPGTGVGELFF
-,TRBV5-6,TRBJ2-5,-,TGTGCCAGCAGCAACGGACTACCGAGCTACCAAGAGACCCAGTACTTC,CASSNGLPSYQETQYF
-,TRBV7-2,TRBJ1-1,-,TGTGCCAGCAGCACTACACTGAACACTGAAGCTTTCTTT,CASSTTLNTEAFF
-,TRBV29-1,TRBJ2-2,TRBD1,TGCAGCGCCATGGGACAGGGAGGAGGGGAGCTGTTTTTT,CSAMGQGGGELFF
-,TRBV6-1,TRBJ2-3,-,TGTGCCAGCAGTGAAGAGGAGGCAGATACGCAGTATTTT,CASSEEEADTQYF
-,TRBV2,TRBJ1-5,-,TGTGCCACAAGGGGTGGAGGGCAAAATCAGCCCCAGCATTTT,CATRGGGQNQPQHF
-,TRBV27,TRBJ2-7,TRBD2,TGTGCCAGCAGTTTAGTGTACGGGGGGAGCGAGCAGTACTTC,CASSLVYGGSEQYF
-,TRBV7-9,TRBJ1-6,TRBD1,TGTGCCAGCAGCTCCGGGACAGGGAATTCACCCCTCCACTTT,CASSSGTGNSPLHF
-,TRBV5-1,TRBJ2-1,-,TGCGCCAGCAGCTTGGTACAGGGCCACAATGAGCAGTTCTTC,CASSLVQGHNEQFF
-,TRBV9,TRBJ2-5,TRBD2,TGTGCCAGCAGCTTTTCTAGCGGGACGGAAGAGACCCAGTACTTC,CASSFSSGTEETQYF